The source of this TCR beta chain is a study of CD8 T cells in ankylosing spondylitis. From germline, CDR1 is SGHRS and CDR2 YFSETQ. The CDR3 runs 15 residues. Trimming removed 4 bases from V and 3 bases from J, with 13 bases in between. Notes on this clonotype: Its antigen is unknown.

Quantitative barcoded 5'-RACE was used to prepare TCR beta libraries. Each CDR3 protein is one row after TCRdb ran MiXCR on the 5' RACE reads. Here the sample spans 180,000 or so distinct CDR3 sequences, more than 9% being singletons. Study findings and constraints: A TCR beta motif made of 7 to 9 highly homologous variants seemed typical of ankylosing spondylitis blood. Disease-linked clones were reportedly significantly enriched in matched ankylosing spondylitis synovial fluid.

This TCR derives from a male donor with ankylosing spondylitis or in good health (not recorded which). The specimen was blood, either unsorted or a sorted T cell fraction (not recorded which). The V call is TRBV5-1, the J call TRBJ2-2; D tentatively fits TRBD1 or TRBD2 (5 bases each). The CDR3 DNA reads TGCGCCAGCAGCCTCCCGGGGCAGGACACCGGGGAGCTGTTTTTT. Translation: CASSLPGQDTGELFF.